This T cell receptor beta chain is drawn from a study of cytomegalovirus exposure and HLA in healthy donors. 13 Jbeta primers and 60 Vbeta primers were used for the PCR. TCRdb's table, derived via immunoSEQ multiplex PCR, lists solely in-frame clones and lacks some. The repertoire holds about 170,000 clones, with over 80% as singletons. This CDR3 has 13 amino acids. Germline assignment: CDR1 SNHLY and CDR2 FYNNEI. V was cut by 6 bases and J by 4 bases, with 12 bases left in between. As concerns this clone: Its target is not known.

Study-level findings and limits: Association with HLA alleles at 0.05 false discovery rate was found for 15,000 to 20,000 TCR beta sequences in a later analysis. An apparent linkage of common viral pathogens to several of the most significant clusters emerged in a later analysis. The classifier reportedly diagnosed cytomegalovirus status with high sensitivity and specificity. Sequencing had likely introduced a cluster of highly shared sequence variants as an artifact.

This rearrangement joins TRBV2 to TRBJ1-2, with D possibly matching TRBD1 (6 bases). The clonotype originates from a male donor in good health and CMV-seronegative. Sequencing was performed on PBMCs. The CDR3 sequence: CASRPTGIYGYTF. The CDR3 DNA follows: TGTGCCAGCAGACCCACAGGGATCTATGGCTACACCTTC.